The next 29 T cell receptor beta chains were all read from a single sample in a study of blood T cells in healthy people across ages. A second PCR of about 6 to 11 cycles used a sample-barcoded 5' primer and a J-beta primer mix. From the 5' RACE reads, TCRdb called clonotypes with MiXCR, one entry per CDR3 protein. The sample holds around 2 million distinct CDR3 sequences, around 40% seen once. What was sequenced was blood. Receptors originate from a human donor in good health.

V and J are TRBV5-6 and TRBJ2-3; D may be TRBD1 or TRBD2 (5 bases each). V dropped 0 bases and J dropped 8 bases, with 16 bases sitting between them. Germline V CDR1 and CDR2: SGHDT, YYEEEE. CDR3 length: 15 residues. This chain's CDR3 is CASSLEGRLASTQYF. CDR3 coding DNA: TGTGCCAGCAGCTTGGAGGGACGACTGGCTAGTACGCAGTATTTT. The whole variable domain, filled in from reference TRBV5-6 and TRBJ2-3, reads DAGVTQSPTHLIKTRGQQVTLRCSPKSGHDTVSWYQQALGQGPQFIFQYYEEEERQRGNFPDRFSGHQFPNYSSELNVNALLLGDSALYLCASSLEGRLASTQYFGPGTRLTVL.

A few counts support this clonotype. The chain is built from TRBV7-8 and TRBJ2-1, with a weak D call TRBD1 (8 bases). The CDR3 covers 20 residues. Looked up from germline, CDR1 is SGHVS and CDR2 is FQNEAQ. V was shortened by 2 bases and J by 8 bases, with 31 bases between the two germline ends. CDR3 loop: CASSLIGWDRSFREGDEQFF. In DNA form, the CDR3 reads TGTGCCAGCAGCTTAATTGGCTGGGACAGGTCATTTAGGGAGGGGGATGAGCAGTTCTTC.

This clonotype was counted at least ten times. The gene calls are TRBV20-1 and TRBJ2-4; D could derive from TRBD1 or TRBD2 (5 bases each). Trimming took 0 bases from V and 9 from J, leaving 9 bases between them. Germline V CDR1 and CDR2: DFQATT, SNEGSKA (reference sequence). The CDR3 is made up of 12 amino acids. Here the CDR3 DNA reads TGCAGTGCTAGAGACTGGGGGAGCATTCAGTACTTC. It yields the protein CSARDWGSIQYF.

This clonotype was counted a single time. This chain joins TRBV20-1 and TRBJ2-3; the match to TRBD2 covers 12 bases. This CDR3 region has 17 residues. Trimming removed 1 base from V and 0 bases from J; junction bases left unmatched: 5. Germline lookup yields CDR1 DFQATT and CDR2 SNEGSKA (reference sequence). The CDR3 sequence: CSARALAGGTSTDTQYF. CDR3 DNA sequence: TGCAGTGCTAGAGCACTAGCGGGGGGTACAAGCACAGATACGCAGTATTTT.

The CDR3 protein is CASTGQGDYGYTF. DNA for the CDR3: TGCGCCAGCACGGGACAGGGGGATTATGGCTACACCTTC. V and J are TRBV5-1 and TRBJ1-2, with TRBD1 identical over 11 bases. V was pared by 6 bases and J by 5 bases, with 3 bases of the junction left unmatched. The germline CDR1 and CDR2 sequences are SGHRS and YFSETQ. This CDR3 spans 13 amino acids.

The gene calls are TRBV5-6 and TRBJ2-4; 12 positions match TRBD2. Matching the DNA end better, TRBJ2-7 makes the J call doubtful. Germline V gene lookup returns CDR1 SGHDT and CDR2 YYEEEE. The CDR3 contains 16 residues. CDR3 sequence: CASSSGLAGSYYEQYF. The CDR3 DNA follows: TGTGCCAGCAGCTCCGGACTAGCGGGGTCCTACTACGAGCAGTACTTC.

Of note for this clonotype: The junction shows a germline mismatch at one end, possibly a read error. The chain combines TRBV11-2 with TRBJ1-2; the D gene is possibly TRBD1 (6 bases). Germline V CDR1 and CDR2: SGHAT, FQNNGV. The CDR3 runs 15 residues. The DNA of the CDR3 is TGTGCCAGCAGCTTAGGTGACAGGCGGCTCTATGGTTACACCTTC. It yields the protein CASSLGDRRLYGYTF.

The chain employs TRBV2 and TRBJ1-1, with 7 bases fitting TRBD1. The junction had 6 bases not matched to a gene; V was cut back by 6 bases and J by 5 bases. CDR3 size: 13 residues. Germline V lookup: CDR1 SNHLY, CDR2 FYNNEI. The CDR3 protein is CASSTGTETEAFF. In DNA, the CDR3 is TGTGCCAGCAGCACCGGGACAGAGACTGAAGCTTTCTTT.

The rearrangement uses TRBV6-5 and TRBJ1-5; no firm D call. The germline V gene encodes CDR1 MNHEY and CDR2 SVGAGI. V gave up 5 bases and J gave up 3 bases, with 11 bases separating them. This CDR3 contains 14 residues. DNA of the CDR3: TGTGCCAGCAGTGACCCCGGACTCAATCAGCCCCAGCATTTT. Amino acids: CASSDPGLNQPQHF.

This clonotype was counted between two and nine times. Here the CDR3 DNA reads TGTGCCAGCAGCCAAGCGAGCGCAGGGGACAGGGGGCCTGGGGCCAACGTCCTGACTTTC. It specifies CASSQASAGDRGPGANVLTF. V and J are TRBV3-1 and TRBJ2-6; 12 bases are shared with TRBD1. The V and J ends lost 1 base and 2 bases, in that order; junction bases with no gene match: 9. From germline, CDR1 is LGHDT and CDR2 YNNKEL (reference sequence). This CDR3 region has 20 residues. The full variable domain, rest sourced from reference TRBV3-1 and TRBJ2-6, is DTAVSQTPKYLVTQMGNDKSIKCEQNLGHDTMYWYKQDSKKFLKIMFSYNNKELIINETVPNRFSPKSPDKAHLNLHINSLELGDSAVYFCASSQASAGDRGPGANVLTFGAGSRLTVL.

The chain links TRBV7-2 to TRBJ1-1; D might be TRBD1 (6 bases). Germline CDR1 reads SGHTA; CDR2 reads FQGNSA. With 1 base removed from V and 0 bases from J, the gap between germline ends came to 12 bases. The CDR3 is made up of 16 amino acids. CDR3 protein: CASSLDGGALNTEAFF. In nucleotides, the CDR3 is TGTGCCAGCAGCTTAGACGGGGGCGCTCTGAACACTGAAGCTTTCTTT.

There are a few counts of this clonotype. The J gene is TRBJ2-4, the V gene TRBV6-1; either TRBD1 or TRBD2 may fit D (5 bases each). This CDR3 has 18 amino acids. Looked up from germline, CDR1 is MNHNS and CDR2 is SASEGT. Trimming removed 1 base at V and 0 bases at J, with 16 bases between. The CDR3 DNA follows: TGTGCCAGCAGTGAAGTCTGGGACCCGGATCTAGCCAAAAACATTCAGTACTTC. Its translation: CASSEVWDPDLAKNIQYF.

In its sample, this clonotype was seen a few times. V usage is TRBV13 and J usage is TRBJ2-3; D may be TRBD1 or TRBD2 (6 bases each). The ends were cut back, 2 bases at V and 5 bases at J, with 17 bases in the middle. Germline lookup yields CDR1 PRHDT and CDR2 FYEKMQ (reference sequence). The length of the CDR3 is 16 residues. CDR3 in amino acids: CASSLMVGGTGDTQYF. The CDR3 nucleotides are TGTGCCAGCAGCTTAATGGTCGGGGGCACTGGAGATACGCAGTATTTT.

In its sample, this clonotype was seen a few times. The CDR3 coding sequence is TGTGCCAGCCGAGGAGGGACGGGATCCTACGAGCAGTACTTC. The encoded protein is CASRGGTGSYEQYF. The V and J genes are TRBV12-3 or TRBV12-4 and TRBJ2-7, with D possibly matching TRBD2 (6 bases). The ends were cut back, 8 bases at V and 1 base at J, with 15 bases in the middle. The CDR3 is made up of 14 amino acids.

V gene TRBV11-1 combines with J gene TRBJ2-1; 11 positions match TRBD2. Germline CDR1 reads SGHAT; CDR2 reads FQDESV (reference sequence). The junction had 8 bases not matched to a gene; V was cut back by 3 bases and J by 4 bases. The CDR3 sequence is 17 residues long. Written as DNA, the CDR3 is TGTGCCAGCAGCTTGTCAATAGCGGGGGGGGCATACAATGAGCAGTTCTTC. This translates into CASSLSIAGGAYNEQFF.

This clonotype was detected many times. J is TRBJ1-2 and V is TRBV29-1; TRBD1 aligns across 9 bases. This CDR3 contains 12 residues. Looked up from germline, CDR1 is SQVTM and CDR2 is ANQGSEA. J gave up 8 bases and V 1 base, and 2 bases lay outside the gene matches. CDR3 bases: TGCAGCGTTGAAGGGACAGGGGAGGGCTACACCTTC. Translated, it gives CSVEGTGEGYTF.

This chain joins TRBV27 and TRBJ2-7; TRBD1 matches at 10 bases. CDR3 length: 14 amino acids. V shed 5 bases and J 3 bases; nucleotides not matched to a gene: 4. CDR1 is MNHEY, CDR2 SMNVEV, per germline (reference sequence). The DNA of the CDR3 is TGTGCCAGCAGTGAAGGGACAGGGGACTACGAGCAGTACTTC. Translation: CASSEGTGDYEQYF.

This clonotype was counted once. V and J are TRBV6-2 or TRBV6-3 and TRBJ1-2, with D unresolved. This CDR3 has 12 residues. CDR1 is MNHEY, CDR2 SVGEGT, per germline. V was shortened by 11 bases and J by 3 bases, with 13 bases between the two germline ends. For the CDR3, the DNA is TGTGCCGGCACGGACGGACACTATGGCTACACCTTC. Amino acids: CAGTDGHYGYTF.

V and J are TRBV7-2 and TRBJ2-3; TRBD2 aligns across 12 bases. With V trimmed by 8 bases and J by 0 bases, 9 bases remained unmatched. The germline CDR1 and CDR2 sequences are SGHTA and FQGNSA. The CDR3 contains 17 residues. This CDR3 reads CASSWTSGASSTDTQYF. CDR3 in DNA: TGTGCCAGCTCATGGACTAGCGGGGCTTCTAGCACAGATACGCAGTATTTT.

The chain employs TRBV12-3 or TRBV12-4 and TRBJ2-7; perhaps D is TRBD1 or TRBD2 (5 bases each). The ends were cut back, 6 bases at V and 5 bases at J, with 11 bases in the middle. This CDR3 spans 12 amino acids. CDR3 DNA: TGTGCCAGCAGCTCAGGGAGTGACGAGCAGTACTTC. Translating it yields CASSSGSDEQYF.

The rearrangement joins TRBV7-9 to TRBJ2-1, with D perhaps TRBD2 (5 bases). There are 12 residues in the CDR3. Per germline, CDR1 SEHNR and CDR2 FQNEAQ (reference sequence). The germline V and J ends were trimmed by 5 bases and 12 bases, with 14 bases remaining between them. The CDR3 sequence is CASSPEGRGQFF. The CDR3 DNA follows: TGTGCCAGCAGCCCAGAGGGTCGGGGGCAGTTCTTC.

CDR3 protein: CASGSPGGTEAFF. The CDR3 DNA is TGTGCTAGTGGTTCGCCAGGGGGCACTGAAGCTTTCTTT. The chain joins TRBV12-5 to TRBJ1-1, with TRBD1 identical over 7 bases. The CDR3 is 13 residues long. Looked up from germline, CDR1 is LGHNT and CDR2 is FRNRAP. The V and J ends lost 4 bases and 4 bases, in that order; junction bases with no gene match: 3.

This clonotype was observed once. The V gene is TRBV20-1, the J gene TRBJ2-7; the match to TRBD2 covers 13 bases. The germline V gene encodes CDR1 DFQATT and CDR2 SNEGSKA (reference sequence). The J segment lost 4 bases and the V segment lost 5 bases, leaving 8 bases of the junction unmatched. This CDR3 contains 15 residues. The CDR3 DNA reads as TGCAGTGCTCCCCGGACTAGCGGGGGAAGGTACGAGCAGTACTTC. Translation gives CSAPRTSGGRYEQYF.

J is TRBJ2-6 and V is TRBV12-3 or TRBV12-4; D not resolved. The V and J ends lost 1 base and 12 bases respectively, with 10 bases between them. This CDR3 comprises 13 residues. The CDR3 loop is CASSLGRTRVLTF. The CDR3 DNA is TGTGCCAGCAGTTTAGGCCGGACGCGCGTCCTGACTTTC.

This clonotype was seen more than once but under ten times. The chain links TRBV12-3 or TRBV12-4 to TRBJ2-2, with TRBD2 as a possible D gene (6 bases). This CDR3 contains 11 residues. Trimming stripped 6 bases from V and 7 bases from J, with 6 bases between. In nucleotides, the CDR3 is TGTGCCAGCAGGGAGGGCGGGGAGCTGTTTTTT. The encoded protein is CASREGGELFF.

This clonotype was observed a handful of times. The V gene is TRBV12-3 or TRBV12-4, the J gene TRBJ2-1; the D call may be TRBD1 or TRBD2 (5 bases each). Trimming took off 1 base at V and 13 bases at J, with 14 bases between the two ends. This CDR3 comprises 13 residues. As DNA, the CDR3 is TGTGCCAGCAGTTTAGGAGTTGTCCGGGGCCAGTTCTTC. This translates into CASSLGVVRGQFF.

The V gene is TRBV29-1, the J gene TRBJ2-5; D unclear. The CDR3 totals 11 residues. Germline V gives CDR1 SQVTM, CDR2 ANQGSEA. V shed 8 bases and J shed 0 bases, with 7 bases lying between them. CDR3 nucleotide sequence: TGCAGCTCTAGGAACCAAGAGACCCAGTACTTC. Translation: CSSRNQETQYF.

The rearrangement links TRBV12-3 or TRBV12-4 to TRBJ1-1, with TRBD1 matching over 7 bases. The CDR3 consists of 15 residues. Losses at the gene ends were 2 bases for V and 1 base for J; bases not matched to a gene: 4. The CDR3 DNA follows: TGTGCCAGCAGTTTACAGGGACAGTCGAACACTGAAGCTTTCTTT. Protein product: CASSLQGQSNTEAFF.

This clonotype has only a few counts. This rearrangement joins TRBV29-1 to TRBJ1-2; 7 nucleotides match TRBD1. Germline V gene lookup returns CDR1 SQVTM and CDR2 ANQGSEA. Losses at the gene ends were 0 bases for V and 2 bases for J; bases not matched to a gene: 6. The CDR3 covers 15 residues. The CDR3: CSVEDYGTDNYGYTF. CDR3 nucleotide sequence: TGCAGCGTTGAAGACTACGGGACAGACAACTATGGCTACACCTTC.